This T cell receptor beta chain is drawn from a study of cytomegalovirus exposure and HLA in healthy donors. Study-wide points: Cytomegalovirus-associated TCR beta chains were listed, numbering 150 to 200. Rates of TCR association differed by HLA locus in a later analysis, with DRB1 highest and HLA-C lowest.

In this sample, this clone turned up a few times. Its matching antigen is unknown. It was with 60 Vbeta and 13 Jbeta primers that the PCR ran. Sequencing was performed with immunoSEQ multiplex PCR; in TCRdb, only in-frame clones are kept and a portion is missing. The sample contains roughly 100,000 clones, less than 80% of which appear only once. Germline-derived CDR1 and CDR2 are ENHRY and SYGVKD. The CDR3 sequence is 13 residues long. Losses at the gene ends were 6 bases for V and 4 bases for J; bases not matched to a gene: 4. V gene TRBV10-3 combines with J gene TRBJ1-1; 8 bases map to TRBD1. Sequencing input: PBMCs. The TCR comes from a man aged 55 to 69 in good health and CMV-seronegative. The CDR3 DNA is TGTGCCATCAGGGACAGGGTGAGCACTGAAGCTTTCTTT. Encoded protein: CAIRDRVSTEAFF.